This TCR beta chain was recovered during a study of T-cell reconstitution after alpha-beta-depleted transplantation in children. Study findings and constraints: From newly produced T cells came most of the T-cell counts and diversity one year after transplant.

Unique molecular identifiers were incorporated when the TCRbeta library was constructed. TCRdb independently ran MiXCR on the PCR reads; one entry per CDR3 protein. The sample holds around 700,000 distinct CDR3 sequences, under 15% seen once. This clonotype occurred many times. Its antigen is currently unknown. Trimming pared 2 bases from V and 0 bases from J, leaving 12 bases between. Germline CDR1 SGHTS, CDR2 YDEGEE. This CDR3 is 15 amino acids long. The sequences come from PBMCs, collected before TCRalphabeta/CD19-depleted stem cell transplant. J is TRBJ2-7 and V is TRBV5-8; perhaps TRBD2 as D (5 bases). The clonotype was recovered from a girl aged 2 to 9 with congenital amegakaryocytic thrombocytopenia, due to receive a stem cell transplant. The CDR3 sequence: CASSFRTLSSYEQYF. In DNA, the CDR3 is TGTGCCAGCAGCTTCAGGACTCTCAGCTCCTACGAGCAGTACTTC.